This T cell receptor (beta chain) is from a study of OX40 agonist ivuxolimab in advanced cancers. Regarding the study in general: The costimulatory receptor OX40 (CD134) was targeted by ivuxolimab, a fully human IgG2 agonistic monoclonal antibody. Intravenous ivuxolimab was administered to patients every 2 weeks at six dose levels: 0.01, 0.1, 0.3, 1.5, 3 and 10 mg/kg. Partial responses occurred in three dose-escalation patients, of whom one had hepatocellular carcinoma and two had cutaneous melanoma. Peripheral TCRbeta sequencing was intended to test whether TCR sequence diversity was altered and clonal T-cell expansion was caused by ivuxolimab. In the dose-escalation cohort, 70% to 85% of patients were male, and the mean age was 60 years with a range of roughly 23 to 79. Patients were allowed to have had prior anti-PD-1, anti-PD-L1 or anti-CTLA-4 therapy, and roughly 40% of the dose-escalation patients had been treated with checkpoint inhibitors. Of the 50 or so patients in dose escalation, some 20 had hepatocellular carcinoma, approximately 15 had melanoma, 9 had renal cell carcinoma and 9 had head and neck cancer. The paper reports the monotherapy dose-escalation portion (N ≈ 50 patients) of the phase I ivuxolimab trial. Beyond this particular receptor, the publication reports: Antigen specificity was not determined for the clonally expanded peripheral T cells. In the 0.1-3.0 mg/kg groups, partial responders were among the patients with the lowest normalized peripheral clonal expansion, particularly in CD8+ T cells. On average, CD8+ T cells showed more expanded clones than CD4+ T cells after ivuxolimab. Low levels of normalized T-cell clonal expansion were also seen in some nonresponding patients. Clonal expansion of both CD4+ and CD8+ blood T cells was observed from baseline to week 6 at doses 0.1 to 3.0 mg/kg.

Regarding this clone: Its antigen remains undetermined. No per-base quality is available; no much larger clone lies one base away.

For sequencing of the TCRbeta CDR3 region, genomic DNA was extracted from the sorted cells. TCRbeta CDR3 regions were sequenced using the immunoSEQ Assay. TCRdb took over this immuneACCESS table, retaining in-frame rearrangements with V and J assigned. Such tables are incomplete; in checked studies, under half of the missing clones stem from an unresolved V gene, and the remainder is unexplained. In all, the sample holds tens of thousands of clones, and around 85% of those were seen once. Together, the top ten hold over 3% of the sample. V sheds 2 bases and J sheds 3 bases, leaving 10 bases between their ends. Sequences ENHRY (CDR1) and SYGVKD (CDR2) are obtained from the germline V gene. The CDR3 has 14 amino acids, counting the end cysteine and phenylalanine. Just CDR3 DNA is preserved here, 42 bases in frame from base 1. Patients with a history of autoimmune disease or receiving systemic immunosuppression were excluded from the trial. Peripheral blood for TCR sequencing was collected from all dose cohorts at baseline, on cycle 4 day 1, and on cycle 7 day 1. Samples were obtained from an open-label, multicenter, first-in-human phase I dose-escalation trial of ivuxolimab. The trial enrolled adults with locally advanced or metastatic head and neck squamous cell, hepatocellular, melanoma or renal cell carcinoma. Before TCR sequencing, CD4+ T cells and CD8+ T cells were sorted from peripheral blood as separate populations.

The clonotype comes from an adult with an advanced solid tumor such as melanoma, head and neck, liver or kidney cancer. Recombination linked TRBV10-3 to TRBJ1-1; TRBD1 is possibly the D segment (6 matching bases). This material consisted of CD4+ or CD8+ T cells sorted from blood, taken in a trial of the OX40 agonist ivuxolimab. The CDR3 is CAISEAGAHTEAFF. The DNA sequence is TGTGCCATCAGTGAGGCAGGGGCCCACACTGAAGCTTTCTTT.